This T cell receptor beta chain was sequenced during a study of cytomegalovirus exposure and HLA in healthy donors. The overall study: Prior work identified 120 million or so unique TCR beta sequences in around 170 million T cells.

Overall study findings and caveats: Likely technical artifact: a cluster of highly shared sequence variants.

Comment on this clone: Its matching antigen is unknown.

The J segment lost 6 bases and the V segment lost 6 bases, leaving 3 bases of the junction unmatched. The CDR3 has 13 residues. CDR1 and CDR2 (germline): LNHDA, SQIVND (reference sequence). The PCR made use of 60 Vbeta and 13 Jbeta primers. The data were produced by immunoSEQ multiplex PCR, yet TCRdb's version contains in-frame clones alone and is incomplete. Seen here are around 180,000 clones, around nine tenths observed once, and the top ten hold around 1.5%. This sequence joins TRBV19 and TRBJ1-5; 9 bases match TRBD1. The TCR comes from a woman between 18 and 29 years old in good health and CMV-seronegative. Sequenced input: PBMCs. The CDR3 nucleotides are TGTGCCAGTAGCGGGACAGGGTTTCAGCCCCAGCATTTT. Residues: CASSGTGFQPQHF.